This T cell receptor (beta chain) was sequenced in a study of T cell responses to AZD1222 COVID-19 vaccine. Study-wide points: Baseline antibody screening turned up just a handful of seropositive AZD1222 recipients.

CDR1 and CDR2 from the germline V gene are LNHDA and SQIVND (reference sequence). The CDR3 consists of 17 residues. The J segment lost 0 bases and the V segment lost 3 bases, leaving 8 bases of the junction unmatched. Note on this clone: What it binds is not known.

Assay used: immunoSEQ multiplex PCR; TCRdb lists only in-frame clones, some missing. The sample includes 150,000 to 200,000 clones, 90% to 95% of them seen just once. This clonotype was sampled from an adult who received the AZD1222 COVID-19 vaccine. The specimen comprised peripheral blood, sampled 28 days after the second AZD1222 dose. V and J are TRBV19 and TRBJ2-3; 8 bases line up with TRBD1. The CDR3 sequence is CASSMGVWTGSTDTQYF. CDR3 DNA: TGTGCCAGTAGTATGGGGGTTTGGACAGGGAGCACAGATACGCAGTATTTT.